A single sample is the source of the 16 T cell receptor beta chains below, sequenced in a study of shared clonotypes between healthy human individuals. Profiled with immunoSEQ multiplex PCR; TCRdb holds only in-frame clones, not every one. Among 500,000 to 550,000 clones listed, more than 95% were seen once. The sequenced sample consisted of naive CD4+ T cells sorted from blood. The subset: CD45RA+ positively selected. The receptors stem from a woman aged 25 to 39 in good health.

This chain's CDR3 is CSVEGQGTDTQYF. The CDR3 nucleotides are TGCAGCGTTGAGGGACAGGGGACAGATACGCAGTATTTT. This chain links TRBV29-1 with TRBJ2-3, with 10 bases fitting TRBD1. CDR3 length: 13 amino acids. The V segment lost 3 bases and the J segment 3 bases; nucleotides outside the gene matches: 0. The germline CDR1 and CDR2 sequences are SQVTM and ANQGSEA.

The chain combines TRBV7-2 with TRBJ2-7; D might be TRBD1 (5 bases). The CDR3 has 15 residues. V lost 5 bases and J 4 bases, leaving 18 bases between the germline ends. CDR1 and CDR2 (germline): SGHTA, FQGNSA. CDR3 loop: CASSPLVGALYEQYF. DNA of the CDR3: TGTGCCAGCAGCCCGCTGGTAGGGGCCCTTTACGAGCAGTACTTC.

A single count supports this clone. V is TRBV21-1 and J is TRBJ2-5; the DNA was not compared with TRBD2, the D call given in the table. TRBV21-1 is given as a pseudogene. The CDR3 runs to 17 residues. The CDR3 here is CASSKHRTSGSWETQYF. CDR3 coding DNA: TGTGCCAGCAGCAAACACCGGACTAGCGGGAGTTGGGAGACCCAGTACTTC.

This clone appeared once. V and J are TRBV7-9 and TRBJ2-5; D gene ambiguous. Near its end, the DNA agrees better with TRBJ2-7, so the J call may be wrong. The CDR3 sequence is 13 residues long. Germline V gives CDR1 SEHNR, CDR2 FQNEAQ (reference sequence). The CDR3 sequence is CASSSQTPYEQYF. The CDR3 DNA reads TGTGCCAGCAGCTCCCAGACACCTTACGAGCAGTACTTC.

In nucleotides, the CDR3 is TGTGCCAGTGGCGAAAGCAATCAGCCCCAGCATTTT. Translation gives CASGESNQPQHF. This chain links TRBV19 with TRBJ1-5; no clear D. Trimming took 8 bases from V and 1 from J, leaving 6 bases between them. Germline CDR1 is LNHDA and CDR2 is SQIVND (reference sequence). The CDR3 is 12 amino acids.

The chain employs TRBV11-1 and TRBJ2-1; the D gene is possibly TRBD1 (6 bases). The CDR3 spans 15 residues. Germline lookup yields CDR1 SGHAT and CDR2 FQDESV (reference sequence). Trimming cost V 4 bases and J 5 bases, with 15 bases left between them. In DNA form, the CDR3 reads TGTGCCAGCAGCTCCCGGAGGAGACAGGACAATGAGCAGTTCTTC. The encoded protein is CASSSRRRQDNEQFF.

This chain uses TRBV5-4 with TRBJ2-7; D possibly corresponds to TRBD1 (5 bases). V dropped 4 bases and J dropped 3 bases, with 14 bases sitting between them. The CDR3 is 14 amino acids. In germline, CDR1 is SGHNT, CDR2 YYREEE (reference sequence). The CDR3 sequence is CASSTRTDIYEQYF. The CDR3 DNA sequence: TGTGCCAGCAGCACCCGGACGGACATCTACGAGCAGTACTTC.

The gene calls are TRBV6-6 and TRBJ1-3, with a weak D call TRBD1 (6 bases). The CDR3 extends over 14 amino acids. Trimming left V 7 bases short and J 2 bases short, with 12 bases between. CDR1 is MNHNY, CDR2 SVGAGI, per germline (reference sequence). CDR3 in DNA: TGTGCCAGCAACAGGGCAGACGCTGGAAACACCATATATTTT. Translated, it gives CASNRADAGNTIYF.

This clone was seen only a few times. This chain joins TRBV19 and TRBJ2-2; D unclear. Germline V gives CDR1 LNHDA, CDR2 SQIVND (reference sequence). The CDR3 consists of 13 residues. V shed 6 bases and J shed 5 bases, with 10 bases lying between them. The CDR3 here is CASSATRTGELFF. The CDR3 region has the DNA TGTGCCAGTAGCGCGACGCGGACCGGGGAGCTGTTTTTT.

The V gene is TRBV7-9, the J gene TRBJ2-3; D is unresolved. This CDR3 has 14 residues. With 4 bases removed from V and 1 base from J, the gap between germline ends came to 9 bases. Per the germline V gene, CDR1 is SEHNR and CDR2 is FQNEAQ (reference sequence). CDR3 in DNA: TGTGCCAGCAGCTCAGGATTCGGCACAGATACGCAGTATTTT. It specifies CASSSGFGTDTQYF.

The chain recombines TRBV5-5 with TRBJ1-5; D call uncertain. Germline V gene sequence: CDR1 SGHKS, CDR2 YYEKEE (reference sequence). The CDR3 has 14 amino acids. Trimming took off 1 base at V and 0 bases at J, with 5 bases between the two ends. CDR3 residues: CASSLIRSNQPQHF. Here the CDR3 DNA reads TGTGCCAGCAGCTTGATCCGTAGCAATCAGCCCCAGCATTTT.

The rearrangement uses TRBV19 and TRBJ2-6, with 8 bases identical to TRBD1. Losses at the gene ends were 6 bases for V and 4 bases for J; bases not matched to a gene: 2. Germline-derived CDR1 and CDR2 are LNHDA and SQIVND (reference sequence). This CDR3 comprises 14 residues. The CDR3 spells CASRTGEGANVLTF. In DNA, the CDR3 is TGTGCCAGTAGGACAGGGGAAGGGGCCAACGTCCTGACTTTC.

The chain couples TRBV28 to TRBJ2-2, with D perhaps assigned TRBD1 or TRBD2 (5 bases each). This CDR3 comprises 16 residues. Per the germline V gene, CDR1 is MDHEN and CDR2 is SYDVKM. Between the trimmed V and J ends, which lost 2 bases and 4 bases, there was a span of 14 bases. The CDR3 loop is CASSLIGSGGTGELFF. CDR3 nucleotide sequence: TGTGCCAGCAGTTTAATTGGGAGTGGGGGCACCGGGGAGCTGTTTTTT.

The rearrangement links TRBV9 to TRBJ1-1; 9 bases match TRBD1. The ends lost 1 base at V and 4 bases at J; junction bases unmatched: 8. CDR3 size: 16 residues. The germline V gene has CDR1 SGDLS and CDR2 YYNGEE. The CDR3 DNA reads as TGTGCCAGCAGCGTAACCGGGACAGGGCAGTTCACTGAAGCTTTCTTT. It codes for CASSVTGTGQFTEAFF.

This chain uses TRBV11-2 with TRBJ2-7, with 13 bases that match TRBD2. This CDR3 region has 17 residues. Trimming removed 2 bases from V and 2 bases from J; junction bases left unmatched: 6. The V gene's germline CDR1 is SGHAT and CDR2 FQNNGV. The CDR3 DNA is TGTGCCAGCAGCTTATTGAGAGGGACTAGCGGGACCTACGAGCAGTACTTC. This translates into CASSLLRGTSGTYEQYF. Together with reference TRBV11-2 and TRBJ2-7, the CDR3 gives the full variable domain: EAGVAQSPRYKIIEKRQSVAFWCNPISGHATLYWYQQILGQGPKLLIQFQNNGVVDDSQLPKDRFSAERLKGVDSTLKIQPAKLEDSAVYLCASSLLRGTSGTYEQYFGPGTRLTVT.

V gene TRBV5-6 combines with J gene TRBJ2-1, with 12 bases matching TRBD2. Unmatched junction bases numbered 9, after V lost 4 bases and J lost 10 bases. Germline V gene sequence: CDR1 SGHDT, CDR2 YYEEEE. The CDR3 extends over 15 amino acids. CDR3 sequence reads: CASSKGLAGIGEQFF. The CDR3 DNA sequence: TGTGCCAGCAGCAAGGGACTAGCGGGTATCGGGGAGCAGTTCTTC. The whole variable domain, remainder taken from reference TRBV5-6 and TRBJ2-1, is DAGVTQSPTHLIKTRGQQVTLRCSPKSGHDTVSWYQQALGQGPQFIFQYYEEEERQRGNFPDRFSGHQFPNYSSELNVNALLLGDSALYLCASSKGLAGIGEQFFGPGTRLTVL.